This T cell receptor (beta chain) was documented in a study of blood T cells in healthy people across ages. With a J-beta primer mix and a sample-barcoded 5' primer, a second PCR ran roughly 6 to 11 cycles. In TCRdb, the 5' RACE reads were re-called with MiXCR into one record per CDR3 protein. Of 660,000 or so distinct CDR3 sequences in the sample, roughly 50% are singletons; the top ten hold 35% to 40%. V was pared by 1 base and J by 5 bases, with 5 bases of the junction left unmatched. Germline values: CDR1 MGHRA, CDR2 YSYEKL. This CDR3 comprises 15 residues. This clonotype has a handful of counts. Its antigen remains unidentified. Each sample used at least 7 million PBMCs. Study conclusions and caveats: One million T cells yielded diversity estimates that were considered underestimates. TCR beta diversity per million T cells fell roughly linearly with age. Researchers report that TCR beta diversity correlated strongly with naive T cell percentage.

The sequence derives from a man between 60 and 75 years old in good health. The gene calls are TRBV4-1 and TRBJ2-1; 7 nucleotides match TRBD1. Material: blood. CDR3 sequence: CASSQGDREDNEQFF. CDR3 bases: TGCGCCAGCAGCCAAGGCGACAGGGAAGACAATGAGCAGTTCTTC.